The 6 T cell receptor beta chains below come from one sample, sequenced in a study of response to subunit inactivated influenza vaccine. TCRdb re-called the RT-PCR reads through MiXCR, storing one row per CDR3 protein. Here the sample spans approximately 160,000 distinct CDR3 sequences, around 10% being singletons. The sample was CD8+ T cells sorted from PBMCs, taken roughly 24 months after vaccination. The receptors were sampled from a man aged 50-75 years who received an inactivated influenza vaccine.

The chain carries TRBV27 and TRBJ2-1, with no clear D. This CDR3 contains 15 residues. Trimming left V 4 bases short and J 0 bases short, with 10 bases between. Per germline, CDR1 MNHEY and CDR2 SMNVEV (reference sequence). The CDR3 DNA is TGTGCCAGCAGTTCCGACACGAGCTCCTACAATGAGCAGTTCTTC. This sequence encodes CASSSDTSSYNEQFF.

This clonotype was counted between two and nine times. The rearrangement joins TRBV6-5 to TRBJ2-1; 9 bases fit TRBD2. Germline V CDR1 and CDR2: MNHEY, SVGAGI. V was clipped by 3 bases and J by 8 bases; unmatched bases: 5. CDR3 length: 14 amino acids. CDR3 nucleotide sequence: TGTGCCAGCAGTTATGGCGGGGGGGCGGATGAGCAGTTCTTC. This codes for CASSYGGGADEQFF.

This clonotype was recorded at least ten times. The chain joins TRBV29-1 to TRBJ2-6; no firm D call. The CDR3 spans 13 residues. V lost 4 bases and J lost 0, with 4 bases in between. Per the germline V gene, CDR1 is SQVTM and CDR2 is ANQGSEA. The CDR3 sequence: CSVVSSGANVLTF. The CDR3 DNA reads as TGCAGCGTTGTGAGCTCTGGGGCCAACGTCCTGACTTTC.

V is TRBV7-6 and J is TRBJ2-7; D unclear. This CDR3 region has 14 residues. Trimming took 0 bases from V and 3 from J, leaving 9 bases between them. From germline, CDR1 is SGHVS and CDR2 FNYEAQ. DNA for the CDR3: TGTGCCAGCAGCTTAGCGTTTGGAAGCTACGAGCAGTACTTC. Translated, it gives CASSLAFGSYEQYF.

This clonotype appeared a few times. The rearrangement uses TRBV5-1 and TRBJ2-3; 7 nucleotides match TRBD1. The CDR3 has 15 residues. Germline lookup yields CDR1 SGHRS and CDR2 YFSETQ. The trim removed 5 bases at V and 2 bases at J, leaving 8 bases unmatched. CDR3 amino acids: CASRATQGNTDTQYF. In nucleotides, the CDR3 is TGCGCCAGCAGAGCAACACAGGGGAACACAGATACGCAGTATTTT.

The chain combines TRBV27 with TRBJ2-7, with D uncertain. The V end was cut by 3 bases, the J end by 4 bases, with 10 bases between. The germline V gene has CDR1 MNHEY and CDR2 SMNVEV (reference sequence). This CDR3 contains 13 residues. The CDR3 DNA is TGTGCCAGCAGTTTCTCGCTAGATTACGAGCAGTACTTC. Translation: CASSFSLDYEQYF.